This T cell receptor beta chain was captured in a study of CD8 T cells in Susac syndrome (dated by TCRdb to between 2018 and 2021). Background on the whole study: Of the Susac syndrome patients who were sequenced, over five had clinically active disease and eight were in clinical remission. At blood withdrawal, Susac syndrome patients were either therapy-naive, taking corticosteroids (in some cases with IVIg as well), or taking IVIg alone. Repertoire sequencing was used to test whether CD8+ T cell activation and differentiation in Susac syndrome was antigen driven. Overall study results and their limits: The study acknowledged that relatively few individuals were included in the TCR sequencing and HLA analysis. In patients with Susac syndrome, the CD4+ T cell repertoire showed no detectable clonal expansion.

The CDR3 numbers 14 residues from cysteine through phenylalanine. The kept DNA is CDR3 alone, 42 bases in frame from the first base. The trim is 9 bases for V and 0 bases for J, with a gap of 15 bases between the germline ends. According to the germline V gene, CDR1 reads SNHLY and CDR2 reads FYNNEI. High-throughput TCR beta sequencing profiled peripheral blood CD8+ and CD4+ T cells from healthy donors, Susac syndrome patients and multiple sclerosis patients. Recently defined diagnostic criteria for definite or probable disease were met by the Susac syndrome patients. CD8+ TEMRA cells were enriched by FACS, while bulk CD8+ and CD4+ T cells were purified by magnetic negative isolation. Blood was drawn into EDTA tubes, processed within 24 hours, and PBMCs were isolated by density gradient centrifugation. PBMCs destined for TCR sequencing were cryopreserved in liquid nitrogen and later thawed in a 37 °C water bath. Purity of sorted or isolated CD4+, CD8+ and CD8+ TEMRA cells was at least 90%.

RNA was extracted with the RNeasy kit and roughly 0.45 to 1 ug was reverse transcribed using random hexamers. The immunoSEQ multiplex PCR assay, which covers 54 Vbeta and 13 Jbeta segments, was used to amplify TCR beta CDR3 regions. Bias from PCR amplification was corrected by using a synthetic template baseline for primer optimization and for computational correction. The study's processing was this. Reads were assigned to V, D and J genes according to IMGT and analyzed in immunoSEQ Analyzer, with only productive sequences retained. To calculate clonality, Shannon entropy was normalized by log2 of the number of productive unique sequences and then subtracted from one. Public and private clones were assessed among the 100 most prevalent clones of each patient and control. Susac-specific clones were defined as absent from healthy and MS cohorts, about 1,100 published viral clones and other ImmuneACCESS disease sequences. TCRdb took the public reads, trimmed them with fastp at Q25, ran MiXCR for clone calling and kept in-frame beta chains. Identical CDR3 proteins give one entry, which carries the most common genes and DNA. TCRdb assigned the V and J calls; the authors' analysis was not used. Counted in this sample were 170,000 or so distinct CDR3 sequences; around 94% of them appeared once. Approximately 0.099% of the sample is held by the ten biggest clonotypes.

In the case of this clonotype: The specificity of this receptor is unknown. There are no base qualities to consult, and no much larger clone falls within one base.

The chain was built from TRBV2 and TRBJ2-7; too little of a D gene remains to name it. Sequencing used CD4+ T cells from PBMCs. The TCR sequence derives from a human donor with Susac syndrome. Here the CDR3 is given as CASGRSDSSYEQYF. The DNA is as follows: TGTGCCAGTGGACGGAGTGATAGCTCCTACGAGCAGTACTTC.